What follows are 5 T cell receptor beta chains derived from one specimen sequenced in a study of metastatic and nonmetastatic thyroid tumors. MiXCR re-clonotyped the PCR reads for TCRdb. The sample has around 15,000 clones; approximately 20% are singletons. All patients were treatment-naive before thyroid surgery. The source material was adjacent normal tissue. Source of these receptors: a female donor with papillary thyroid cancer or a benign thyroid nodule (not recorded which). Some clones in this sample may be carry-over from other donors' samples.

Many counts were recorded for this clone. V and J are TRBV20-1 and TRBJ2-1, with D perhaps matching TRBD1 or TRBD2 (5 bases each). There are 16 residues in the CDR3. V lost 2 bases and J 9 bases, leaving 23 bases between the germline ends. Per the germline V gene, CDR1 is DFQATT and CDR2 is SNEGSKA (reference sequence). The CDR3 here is CSARKRGVVTAIEQFF. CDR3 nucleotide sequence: TGCAGTGCTAGAAAGAGGGGAGTGGTCACTGCGATTGAGCAGTTCTTC.

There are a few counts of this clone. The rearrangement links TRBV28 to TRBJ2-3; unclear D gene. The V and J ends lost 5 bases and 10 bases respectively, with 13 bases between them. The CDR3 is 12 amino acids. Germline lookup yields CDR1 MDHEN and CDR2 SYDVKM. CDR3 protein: CASSRPGDAQYF. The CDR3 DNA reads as TGTGCCAGCAGTCGTCCCGGTGATGCGCAGTATTTT.

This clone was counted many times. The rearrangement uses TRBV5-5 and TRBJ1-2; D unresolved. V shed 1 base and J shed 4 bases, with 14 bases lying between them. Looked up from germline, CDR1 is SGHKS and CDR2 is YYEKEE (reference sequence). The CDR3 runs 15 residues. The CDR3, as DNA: TGTGCCAGCAGCTTGCGGTTGAACGGAGGCTATGGCTACACCTTC. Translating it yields CASSLRLNGGYGYTF.

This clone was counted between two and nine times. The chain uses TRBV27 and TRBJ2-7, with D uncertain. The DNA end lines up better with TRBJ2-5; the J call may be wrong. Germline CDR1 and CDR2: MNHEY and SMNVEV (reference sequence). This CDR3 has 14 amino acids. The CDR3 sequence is CASSLSSCLETQYF. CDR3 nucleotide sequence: TGTGCCAGCAGTTTATCGAGTTGCCTAGAGACCCAGTACTTC.

The CDR3 nucleotides read TGTGCCAGCAGCTTAGCGGTACAGGGGGCAAGTGGCAATCAGCCCCAGTATTTT. This gives the protein CASSLAVQGASGNQPQYF. The chain is built from TRBV7-2 and TRBJ1-5, with 9 bases lining up with TRBD1. Matching the DNA end better, TRBJ2-3 makes the J call doubtful. The CDR3 covers 18 residues. Germline V gives CDR1 SGHTA, CDR2 FQGNSA.